These 28 T cell receptor beta chains share one sample of origin, sequenced in a study of graft-versus-host responses after intestinal transplantation. TCRdb keeps only in-frame clones here, not all; method: immunoSEQ multiplex PCR. The sample includes 75,000 to 95,000 clones, about 92% of them seen just once. These receptors lack a known antigen. Sample: unstimulated CD8+ T cells sorted from spleen or lymph node cells, taken before intestinal transplant. The origin of the receptors is a human donor who received an intestinal transplant.

This chain uses TRBV11-3 with TRBJ1-6; TRBD1 aligns across 9 bases. The trim removed 0 bases at V and 3 bases at J, leaving 3 bases unmatched. This CDR3 has 17 amino acids. The germline gives CDR1 SGHNT, CDR2 YENEEA. The CDR3 coding sequence is TGTGCCAGCAGCTTAGACGGGACAGGGAACTATAATTCACCCCTCCACTTT. Protein product: CASSLDGTGNYNSPLHF.

V and J are TRBV4-3 and TRBJ1-4; 7 positions match TRBD1. V was clipped by 2 bases and J by 8 bases; unmatched bases: 8. This CDR3 comprises 15 residues. The germline CDR1 and CDR2 sequences are LGHNA and YSLEER. DNA of the CDR3: TGCGCCAGCAGCCAACAACAGGGGCAGGTAGAAAAACTGTTTTTT. This codes for CASSQQQGQVEKLFF.

This clone was seen just once. V usage is TRBV9 and J usage is TRBJ1-1, with D perhaps TRBD1 (6 bases). The CDR3 runs 13 residues. The ends were cut back, 4 bases at V and 4 bases at J, with 11 bases in the middle. CDR1 SGDLS and CDR2 YYNGEE come from the germline V gene. CDR3 loop: CASSPTGSTEAFF. CDR3 nucleotide sequence: TGTGCCAGCAGCCCAACAGGGTCCACTGAAGCTTTCTTT. The full variable domain, rest sourced from reference TRBV9 and TRBJ1-1, is DSGVTQTPKHLITATGQRVTLRCSPRSGDLSVYWYQQSLDQGLQFLIQYYNGEERAKGNILERFSAQQFPDLHSELNLSSLELGDSALYFCASSPTGSTEAFFGQGTRLTVV.

The V and J genes are TRBV19 and TRBJ2-6, with 8 positions matching TRBD1. The CDR3 covers 18 residues. V lost 5 bases and J lost 0; bases outside the gene matches: 9. Germline CDR1 is LNHDA and CDR2 is SQIVND (reference sequence). CDR3 residues: CASSSLQGAYSGANVLTF. Here the CDR3 DNA reads TGTGCCAGTAGTTCCCTCCAGGGGGCGTACTCTGGGGCCAACGTCCTGACTTTC.

The V gene is TRBV7-6, the J gene TRBJ1-3; maybe TRBD1 (5 bases). Germline values: CDR1 SGHVS, CDR2 FNYEAQ. The CDR3 has 16 residues. Trimming stripped 5 bases from V and 0 bases from J, with 14 bases between. CDR3 loop: CASSRGTSTSGNTIYF. The CDR3, as DNA: TGTGCCAGCAGCCGCGGGACCTCGACCTCTGGAAACACCATATATTTT.

This chain links TRBV6-6 with TRBJ1-4, with TRBD1 matching 9 bases. The germline V gene encodes CDR1 MNHNY and CDR2 SVGAGI (reference sequence). This CDR3 is built from 14 residues. Trimming cost V 6 bases and J 4 bases; bases outside gene matches: 3. The CDR3 loop is CASSLTGGNEKLFF. The CDR3 coding sequence is TGTGCCAGCAGCTTGACAGGGGGTAATGAAAAACTGTTTTTT.

The CDR3 loop reads CASSIGGTYEQYF. In DNA form, the CDR3 reads TGTGCCAGTAGTATCGGCGGGACCTACGAGCAGTACTTC. The chain combines TRBV19 with TRBJ2-7; D may be TRBD2 (6 bases). The V end was cut by 3 bases, the J end by 2 bases, with 8 bases between. The CDR3 loop spans 13 amino acids. The germline CDR1 and CDR2 sequences are LNHDA and SQIVND (reference sequence).

The chain uses TRBV11-2 and TRBJ2-1, with a possible D match to TRBD2 (6 bases). The ends were cut back, 8 bases at V and 0 bases at J, with 14 bases in the middle. CDR3 length: 15 residues. Germline CDR1 SGHAT, CDR2 FQNNGV. The CDR3 is CASSPGGVSYNEQFF. The CDR3 DNA reads TGTGCCAGCTCCCCAGGCGGGGTCTCCTACAATGAGCAGTTCTTC.

This chain uses TRBV4-3 with TRBJ2-3, with D unresolved. V dropped 0 bases and J dropped 0 bases, with 10 bases sitting between them. Germline CDR1 and CDR2: LGHNA and YSLEER. This CDR3 is built from 16 residues. CDR3 nucleotides: TGCGCCAGCAGCCAAGATCTTAGGAGCAGCACAGATACGCAGTATTTT. Translation: CASSQDLRSSTDTQYF.

The J gene is TRBJ1-3, the V gene TRBV6-1; D remains ambiguous. V was trimmed by 5 bases and J by 3 bases, leaving 8 bases between them. The germline V gene has CDR1 MNHNS and CDR2 SASEGT. This CDR3 region has 13 residues. The CDR3 DNA sequence: TGTGCCAGCAGTTATGGCCTTGGAAACACCATATATTTT. It codes for CASSYGLGNTIYF.

This chain links TRBV7-9 with TRBJ2-5; 7 bases fit TRBD1. This CDR3 has 14 residues. The germline gives CDR1 SEHNR, CDR2 FQNEAQ (reference sequence). The V and J ends lost 5 bases and 1 base, in that order; junction bases with no gene match: 4. This CDR3 is CASSKQGPQETQYF. Here the CDR3 DNA reads TGTGCCAGCAGCAAACAGGGGCCCCAAGAGACCCAGTACTTC.

The chain combines TRBV30 with TRBJ1-2; D gene ambiguous. V was clipped by 3 bases and J by 4 bases, with 9 bases between them. This CDR3 region has 12 residues. Germline CDR1 GTSNPN, CDR2 SVGIG (reference sequence). The CDR3 is CAWSPGPYGYTF. The CDR3 DNA reads as TGTGCCTGGAGCCCGGGTCCCTATGGCTACACCTTC.

This chain uses TRBV7-2 with TRBJ2-5, with 9 bases that match TRBD2. CDR1 and CDR2 (germline): SGHTA, FQGNSA. V lost 5 bases, J lost 0 bases, and 13 bases stayed unmatched. This CDR3 region has 18 residues. The CDR3 DNA reads as TGTGCCAGCAGCCCGAGAGGGTTTGGCGGGGGGGACCAAGAGACCCAGTACTTC. This sequence encodes CASSPRGFGGGDQETQYF.

The rearrangement joins TRBV11-2 to TRBJ2-7; TRBD2 agrees at 10 bases. This CDR3 spans 15 amino acids. Germline V gene lookup returns CDR1 SGHAT and CDR2 FQNNGV. V shed 1 base, J shed 2 bases, and the junction held 2 bases outside the gene matches. The CDR3 spells CASSLGTSGTYEQYF. The CDR3 DNA sequence: TGTGCCAGCAGCTTAGGTACTAGCGGGACCTACGAGCAGTACTTC.

J is TRBJ2-5 and V is TRBV5-6; perhaps TRBD2 as D (6 bases). The CDR3 runs to 17 residues. The V end was cut by 3 bases, the J end by 3 bases, with 21 bases between. Germline V gives CDR1 SGHDT, CDR2 YYEEEE. This CDR3 is CASSSRTGTLGEETQYF. The CDR3 DNA reads as TGTGCCAGCAGCTCAAGAACCGGGACTCTGGGAGAAGAGACCCAGTACTTC.

Here the CDR3 reads CAWNRAGGWDEQFF. In nucleotides, the CDR3 is TGTGCCTGGAATCGGGCCGGGGGGTGGGATGAGCAGTTCTTC. This chain joins TRBV30 and TRBJ2-1, with 7 bases that match TRBD2. The CDR3 spans 14 residues. V dropped 4 bases and J dropped 8; count of bases not matched to a gene: 11. Per germline, CDR1 GTSNPN and CDR2 SVGIG (reference sequence).

The CDR3, as DNA: TGTGCCAGCAGCTTAGTGGCAGGGGGCAACTATGGCTACACCTTC. Its translation: CASSLVAGGNYGYTF. V gene TRBV11-2 combines with J gene TRBJ1-2; 8 nucleotides agree with TRBD1. Trimming at V came to 1 base and at J to 2 bases, leaving 3 bases not matched to a gene. Per germline, CDR1 SGHAT and CDR2 FQNNGV. The CDR3 spans 15 residues.

This chain connects TRBV9 to TRBJ1-1; 7 bases match TRBD1. The CDR3 length is 15 residues. CDR1 is SGDLS, CDR2 YYNGEE, per germline. V trimming: 3 bases; J trimming: 1 base; junction bases outside the gene matches: 6. CDR3 sequence (DNA): TGTGCCAGCAGCGCGATAGGGGGCGGGAACACTGAAGCTTTCTTT. It encodes CASSAIGGGNTEAFF.

The chain carries TRBV5-1 and TRBJ2-1; 8 bases align to TRBD2. The CDR3 contains 16 residues. Germline values: CDR1 SGHRS, CDR2 YFSETQ. J lost 3 bases, V lost 4 bases, and 9 bases had no gene match. CDR3 in amino acids: CASSLPGLGGYNEQFF. The CDR3 coding sequence is TGCGCCAGCAGCCTACCGGGACTAGGGGGCTACAATGAGCAGTTCTTC.

This chain uses TRBV5-6 with TRBJ2-7, with D hard to call. CDR1 and CDR2 from the germline V gene are SGHDT and YYEEEE. V was pared by 2 bases and J by 0 bases, with 9 bases between. CDR3 length: 14 amino acids. CDR3 DNA sequence: TGTGCCAGCAGCTTCGGAGATTTCTCCTACGAGCAGTACTTC. Encoded protein: CASSFGDFSYEQYF.

This rearrangement joins TRBV5-1 to TRBJ2-5; a possible D gene is TRBD2 (7 bases). The CDR3 extends over 17 amino acids. Germline-derived CDR1 and CDR2 are SGHRS and YFSETQ. Trimming took 2 bases from V and 2 from J, leaving 19 bases between them. The CDR3 here is CASSLGSGEGVQETQYF. The CDR3 DNA follows: TGCGCCAGCAGCTTAGGGTCAGGGGAGGGAGTACAAGAGACCCAGTACTTC.

The rearrangement uses TRBV27 and TRBJ1-1; no clear D gene. The V end was cut by 5 bases, the J end by 0 bases, with 13 bases between. This CDR3 is 15 amino acids long. CDR1 is MNHEY, CDR2 SMNVEV, per germline (reference sequence). CDR3 sequence: CASSLAAHVNTEAFF. As DNA, the CDR3 is TGTGCCAGCAGTCTTGCTGCACACGTGAACACTGAAGCTTTCTTT.

V gene TRBV30 combines with J gene TRBJ2-7; D possibly corresponds to TRBD2 (5 bases). CDR1 is GTSNPN, CDR2 SVGIG, per germline (reference sequence). V gave up 0 bases and J gave up 2 bases, with 8 bases separating them. The CDR3 extends over 13 amino acids. CDR3 nucleotide sequence: TGTGCCTGGAGTGTGTTCGGGACCTACGAGCAGTACTTC. Residues: CAWSVFGTYEQYF.

The chain combines TRBV4-3 with TRBJ2-1; D is unresolved. Trimming left V 0 bases short and J 7 bases short, with 13 bases between. Per the germline V gene, CDR1 is LGHNA and CDR2 is YSLEER. This CDR3 has 15 residues. In DNA, the CDR3 is TGCGCCAGCAGCCAAGATTGGGCCGCCGCAAATGAGCAGTTCTTC. It codes for CASSQDWAAANEQFF.

CDR3 in DNA: TGTGCCAGCAGCGACGGGACTAGCGGGGGGGCCGCAAATGAGCAGTTCTTC. It translates to CASSDGTSGGAANEQFF. V and J are TRBV9 and TRBJ2-1; 16 bases match TRBD2. Unmatched junction bases numbered 7, after V lost 3 bases and J lost 7 bases. The CDR3 sequence is 17 residues long. The germline V gene has CDR1 SGDLS and CDR2 YYNGEE.

The V gene is TRBV12-2, the J gene TRBJ1-2; the table gives TRBD1 as D, unverified against the DNA. TRBV12-2 is recorded as a pseudogene. The CDR3 is made up of 16 amino acids. CDR3 in amino acids: CASRLTRQEPNYGYTF. The CDR3 DNA follows: TGTGCAAGTCGCTTAACCCGACAGGAACCTAACTATGGCTACACCTTC.

The sample holds one count of this clone. This chain links TRBV11-3 with TRBJ2-7, with D tentatively TRBD1 (5 bases). V was pared by 3 bases and J by 6 bases, with 12 bases between. Germline CDR1 is SGHNT and CDR2 is YENEEA. This CDR3 is built from 13 residues. The DNA for the CDR3 is TGTGCCAGCAGCTTGAATCAGGGAAGCGAGCAGTACTTC. It translates to CASSLNQGSEQYF. The full variable domain, rest sourced from reference TRBV11-3 and TRBJ2-7, is EAGVVQSPRYKIIEKKQPVAFWCNPISGHNTLYWYLQNLGQGPELLIRYENEEAVDDSQLPKDRFSAERLKGVDSTLKIQPAELGDSAVYLCASSLNQGSEQYFGPGTRLTVT.

V usage is TRBV4-3 and J usage is TRBJ2-7; D might be TRBD2 (6 bases). CDR1 and CDR2 from the germline V gene are LGHNA and YSLEER. The CDR3 is made up of 15 amino acids. V gave up 1 base and J gave up 2 bases, with 12 bases separating them. The CDR3 sequence: CASSQARDSTYEQYF. The CDR3 nucleotides are TGCGCCAGCAGCCAAGCCCGGGACTCTACCTACGAGCAGTACTTC.